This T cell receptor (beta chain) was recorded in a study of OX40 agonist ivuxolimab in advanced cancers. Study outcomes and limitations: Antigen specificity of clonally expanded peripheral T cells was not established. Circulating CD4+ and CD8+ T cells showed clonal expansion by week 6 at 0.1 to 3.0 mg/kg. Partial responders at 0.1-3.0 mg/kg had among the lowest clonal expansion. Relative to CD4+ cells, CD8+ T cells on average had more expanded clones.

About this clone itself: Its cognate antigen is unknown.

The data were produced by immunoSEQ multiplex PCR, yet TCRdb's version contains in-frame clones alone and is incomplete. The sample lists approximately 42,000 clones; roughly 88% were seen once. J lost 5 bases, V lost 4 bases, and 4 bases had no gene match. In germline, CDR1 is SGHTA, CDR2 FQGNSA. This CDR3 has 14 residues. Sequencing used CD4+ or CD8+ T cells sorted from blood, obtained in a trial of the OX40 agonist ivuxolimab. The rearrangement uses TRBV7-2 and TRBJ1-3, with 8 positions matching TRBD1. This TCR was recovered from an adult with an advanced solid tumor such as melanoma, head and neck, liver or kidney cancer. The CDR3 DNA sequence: TGTGCCAGCAGCTCTGGACAGGGTAGAAACACCATATATTTT. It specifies CASSSGQGRNTIYF.